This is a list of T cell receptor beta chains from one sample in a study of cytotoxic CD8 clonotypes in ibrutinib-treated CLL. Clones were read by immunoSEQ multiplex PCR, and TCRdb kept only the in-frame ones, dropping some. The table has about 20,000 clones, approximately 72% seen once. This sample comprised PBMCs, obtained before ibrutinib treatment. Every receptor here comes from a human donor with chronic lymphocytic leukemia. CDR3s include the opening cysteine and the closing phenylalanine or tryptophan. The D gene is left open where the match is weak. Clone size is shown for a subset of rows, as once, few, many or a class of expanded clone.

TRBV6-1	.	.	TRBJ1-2	CASREGSANYGYTF
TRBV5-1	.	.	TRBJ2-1	CASSADPGNEQFF
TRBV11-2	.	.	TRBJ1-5	CASSTQNPGPADQPQHF
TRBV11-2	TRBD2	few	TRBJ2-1	CASSLAPGGGEQFF
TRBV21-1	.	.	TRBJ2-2	CASSTTGRFGELFF
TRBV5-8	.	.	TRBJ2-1	CASSQGRVQNNEQFF
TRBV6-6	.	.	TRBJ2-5	CASKEEKIPSAQYF
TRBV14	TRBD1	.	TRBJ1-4	CASRRSGTADEKLFF
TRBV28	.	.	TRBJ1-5	CASSSSDKRSNQPQHF
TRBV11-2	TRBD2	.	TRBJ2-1	CASSLDQRGGPYNEQFF
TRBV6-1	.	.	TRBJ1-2	CAGQDLHYGYTF
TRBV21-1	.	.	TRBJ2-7	CASSKGTGRDKKLSYEQYF
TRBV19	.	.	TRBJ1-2	CASSTTGGSPGGYTF
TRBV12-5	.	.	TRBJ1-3	CASGLVNGWVGTYNSGNTIYF
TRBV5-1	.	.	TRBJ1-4	CASSLMATNEKLFF
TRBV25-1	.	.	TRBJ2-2	CASSPGTANTGELFF
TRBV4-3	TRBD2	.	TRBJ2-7	CASSQDGEGWYEQYF
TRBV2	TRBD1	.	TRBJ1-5	CASRPGQASHQPQHF
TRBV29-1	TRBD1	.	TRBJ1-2	CSATGEMHPGYTF
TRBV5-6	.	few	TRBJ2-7	CASSLRGLSYEQYF
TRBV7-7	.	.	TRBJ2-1	CASSLSAVGNEQFF
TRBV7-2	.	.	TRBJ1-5	CASSFQGQPQHF
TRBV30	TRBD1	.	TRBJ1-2	CAWSPMKGTGGPRGYTF
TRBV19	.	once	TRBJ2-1	CASSIWSGGRAGEQFF
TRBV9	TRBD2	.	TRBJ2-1	CASSPGGLAWYNEQFF
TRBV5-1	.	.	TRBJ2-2	CASSEQGGAGELFF
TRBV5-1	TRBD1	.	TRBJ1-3	CASSSGQSSGNTIYF
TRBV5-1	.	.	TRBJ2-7	CASSLAGGVSYEQYF
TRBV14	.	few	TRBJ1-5	CASSQSTGPQHF
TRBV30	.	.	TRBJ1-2	CAWRGGGYTF
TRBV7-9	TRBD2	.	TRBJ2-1	CASSLRTSGRNEQFF